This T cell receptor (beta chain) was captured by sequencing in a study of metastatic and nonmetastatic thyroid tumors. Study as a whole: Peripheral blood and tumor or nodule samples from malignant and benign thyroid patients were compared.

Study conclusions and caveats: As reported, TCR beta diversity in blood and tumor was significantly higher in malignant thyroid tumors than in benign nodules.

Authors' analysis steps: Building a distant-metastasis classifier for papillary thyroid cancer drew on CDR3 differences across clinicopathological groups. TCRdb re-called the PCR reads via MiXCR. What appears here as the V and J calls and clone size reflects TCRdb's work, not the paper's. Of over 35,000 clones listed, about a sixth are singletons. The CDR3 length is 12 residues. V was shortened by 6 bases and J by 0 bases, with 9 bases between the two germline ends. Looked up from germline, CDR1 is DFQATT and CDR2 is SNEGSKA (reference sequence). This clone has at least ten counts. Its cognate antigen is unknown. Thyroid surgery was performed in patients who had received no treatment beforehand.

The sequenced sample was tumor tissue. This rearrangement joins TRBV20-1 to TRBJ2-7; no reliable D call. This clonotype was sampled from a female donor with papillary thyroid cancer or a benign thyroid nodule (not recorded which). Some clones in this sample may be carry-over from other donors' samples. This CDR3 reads CSAGRVSYEQYF. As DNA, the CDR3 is TGCAGTGCCGGGCGTGTCTCCTACGAGCAGTACTTC.